A selection of T cell receptor beta chains follows, all from one sample in a study of blood T cell repertoires in COVID-19. The method was immunoSEQ multiplex PCR; TCRdb's version includes in-frame clones alone and lacks a portion of them. The sample consists of more than 300,000 clones, approximately 87% of them appearing once. The sample was peripheral blood. The source is a woman in her thirties with COVID-19, enrolled during active disease. CDR3s include the opening cysteine and the closing phenylalanine or tryptophan. D genes are given only for firm matches. Where a row states a size, it is once, few, many or the class of an expanded clone; other rows omit it.

. | TRBJ2-1 | TRBV6-1 | TRBD2 | CASSEEPSGAYNEQFF | TGTGCCAGCAGTGAAGAGCCTAGCGGGGCATACAATGAGCAGTTCTTC
. | TRBJ2-7 | TRBV30 | TRBD2 | CAWTPMGIAGGREQYF | TGTGCCTGGACGCCGATGGGGATAGCGGGAGGAAGGGAGCAGTACTTC
. | TRBJ1-1 | TRBV20-1 | . | CSASKLRGSGTEAFF | TGCAGTGCTAGTAAGTTGCGGGGCTCGGGCACTGAAGCTTTCTTT
. | TRBJ1-1 | TRBV10-3 | . | CAISESRTTEAFF | TGTGCCATCAGTGAGTCTAGGACTACAGAAGCTTTCTTT
. | TRBJ2-5 | TRBV10-3 | TRBD2 | CATTSGRGGETQYF | TGTGCCACTACTAGCGGGAGAGGGGGGGAGACCCAGTACTTC
. | TRBJ2-1 | TRBV7-9 | TRBD2 | CASSLGGGRAYNEQFF | TGTGCCAGCAGCTTAGGGGGCGGGAGGGCCTACAATGAGCAGTTCTTC
once | TRBJ2-1 | TRBV4-3 | TRBD2 | CASSQETSGINNEQFF | TGCGCCAGCAGCCAAGAGACTAGCGGGATTAACAATGAGCAGTTCTTC
. | TRBJ2-7 | TRBV29-1 | . | CSVEDDSDTYEQYF | TGCAGCGTTGAAGATGACAGCGATACCTACGAGCAGTACTTC
. | TRBJ2-6 | TRBV9 | TRBD1 | CASSAQGVRRANVLTF | TGTGCCAGCAGCGCCCAGGGGGTCCGGCGGGCCAACGTCCTGACTTTC
. | TRBJ2-3 | TRBV27 | TRBD1 | CASRPMVGTVPDTQYF | TGTGCCAGCAGGCCAATGGTTGGGACAGTCCCCGATACGCAGTATTTT
. | TRBJ2-7 | TRBV14 | . | CASSHYHGEGEQYF | TGTGCCAGCAGCCATTATCACGGGGAAGGCGAGCAGTACTTC